A selection of T cell receptor beta chains follows, all from one sample in a study of regulatory T cells in long-lasting Graves disease. TCRdb processed the multiplex PCR reads anew with MiXCR; each CDR3 protein has one entry. The table has about 330,000 distinct CDR3 sequences, about 17% seen once. Separately, the same data were catalogued under a study of T cells in Graves' hyperthyroidism and ophthalmopathy.

The sequences come from peripheral blood mononuclear cells (PBMCs), collected at new diagnosis, from a patient treated with antithyroid drugs. These receptors all come from a young woman with Graves disease. CDR3s include the opening cysteine and the closing phenylalanine or tryptophan. D genes are given only for firm matches. Not every row has a clone size; where given, it reads once, few, many or a size class.

j_gene: TRBJ2-3; abundance: many; d_gene: -; v_gene: TRBV5-1; CDR3aa: CASKGGADTDTQYF; CDR3nt: TGCGCCAGCAAGGGGGGGGCCGACACAGATACGCAGTATTTT
j_gene: TRBJ2-7; abundance: -; d_gene: TRBD2; v_gene: TRBV3-1; CDR3aa: CASSLGTRAYEQYF; CDR3nt: TGTGCCAGCAGCCTAGGGACTAGGGCCTACGAGCAGTACTTC
j_gene: TRBJ2-1; abundance: few; d_gene: TRBD1; v_gene: TRBV10-1; CDR3aa: CASSGDSHNEQFF; CDR3nt: TGCGCCAGCAGTGGGGACAGTCACAATGAGCAGTTCTTC
j_gene: TRBJ2-7; abundance: few; d_gene: TRBD2; v_gene: TRBV19; CDR3aa: CASSITSGSWEQYF; CDR3nt: TGTGCCAGTAGTATCACTAGCGGGAGCTGGGAGCAGTACTTC
j_gene: TRBJ2-5; abundance: -; d_gene: -; v_gene: TRBV10-3; CDR3aa: CAIKLGETQYF; CDR3nt: TGTGCCATCAAGCTAGGAGAGACCCAGTACTTC
j_gene: TRBJ1-5; abundance: many; d_gene: TRBD1; v_gene: TRBV20-1; CDR3aa: CSARDFTGGGNQPQHF; CDR3nt: TGCAGTGCTAGAGACTTTACAGGGGGGGGAAATCAGCCCCAGCATTTT
j_gene: TRBJ2-7; abundance: many; d_gene: -; v_gene: TRBV10-3; CDR3aa: CAISGTDSYEQYF; CDR3nt: TGTGCCATCAGTGGAACGGACTCCTACGAGCAGTACTTC
j_gene: TRBJ2-5; abundance: many; d_gene: TRBD2; v_gene: TRBV12-3/TRBV12-4; CDR3aa: CASSLTSGGALWTQYF; CDR3nt: TGTGCCAGCAGTTTGACTAGCGGGGGGGCCTTATGGACCCAGTACTTC
j_gene: TRBJ1-1; abundance: -; d_gene: -; v_gene: TRBV30; CDR3aa: CAWSRLNTEAFF; CDR3nt: TGTGCCTGGAGCCGTCTAAACACTGAAGCTTTCTTT
j_gene: TRBJ1-2; abundance: -; d_gene: -; v_gene: TRBV20-1; CDR3aa: CSARDPRDGYTF; CDR3nt: TGCAGTGCTAGAGATCCGAGGGATGGCTACACCTTC
j_gene: TRBJ1-1; abundance: few; d_gene: -; v_gene: TRBV19; CDR3aa: CASSMPREAFF; CDR3nt: TGTGCCAGTAGTATGCCGAGAGAAGCTTTCTTT
j_gene: TRBJ2-7; abundance: few; d_gene: -; v_gene: TRBV20-1; CDR3aa: CSALPGEVYEQYF; CDR3nt: TGCAGTGCCCTACCAGGGGAGGTCTACGAGCAGTACTTT
j_gene: TRBJ1-6; abundance: -; d_gene: TRBD1; v_gene: TRBV27; CDR3aa: CASTHYRGLGSPLHF; CDR3nt: TGTGCCAGCACCCACTACAGGGGGCTGGGTTCACCCCTCCACTTT
j_gene: TRBJ2-1; abundance: many; d_gene: TRBD2; v_gene: TRBV5-1; CDR3aa: CASSRRTSFIDEQFF; CDR3nt: TGCGCCAGCAGCCGACGGACTAGCTTCATCGATGAGCAGTTCTTC